This T cell receptor beta chain was profiled in a study of cytomegalovirus exposure and HLA in healthy donors. PCR employed 60 Vbeta and 13 Jbeta primers. Only in-frame clones appear in the TCRdb table, and some are missing; sequencing was by immunoSEQ multiplex PCR. The sample contains over 150,000 clones, 80% of which appear only once. As regards this clone: The antigen remains undetermined.

Study findings and constraints: Cytomegalovirus-associated status was assigned to 164 TCR beta chains.

The sequenced sample was PBMCs. This clonotype was sampled from a boy aged 5-17 years in good health and CMV-seronegative.

The CDR3 DNA sequence: TGTGCCAGCAGCGTAGCCGGACAGGGCGAGCAGTACTTC. This encodes CASSVAGQGEQYF. The V call is TRBV9, the J call TRBJ2-7, with TRBD1 matching 8 bases. Trimming cost V 0 bases and J 6 bases; bases outside gene matches: 2. Germline V gene sequence: CDR1 SGDLS, CDR2 YYNGEE. The CDR3 runs 13 residues.